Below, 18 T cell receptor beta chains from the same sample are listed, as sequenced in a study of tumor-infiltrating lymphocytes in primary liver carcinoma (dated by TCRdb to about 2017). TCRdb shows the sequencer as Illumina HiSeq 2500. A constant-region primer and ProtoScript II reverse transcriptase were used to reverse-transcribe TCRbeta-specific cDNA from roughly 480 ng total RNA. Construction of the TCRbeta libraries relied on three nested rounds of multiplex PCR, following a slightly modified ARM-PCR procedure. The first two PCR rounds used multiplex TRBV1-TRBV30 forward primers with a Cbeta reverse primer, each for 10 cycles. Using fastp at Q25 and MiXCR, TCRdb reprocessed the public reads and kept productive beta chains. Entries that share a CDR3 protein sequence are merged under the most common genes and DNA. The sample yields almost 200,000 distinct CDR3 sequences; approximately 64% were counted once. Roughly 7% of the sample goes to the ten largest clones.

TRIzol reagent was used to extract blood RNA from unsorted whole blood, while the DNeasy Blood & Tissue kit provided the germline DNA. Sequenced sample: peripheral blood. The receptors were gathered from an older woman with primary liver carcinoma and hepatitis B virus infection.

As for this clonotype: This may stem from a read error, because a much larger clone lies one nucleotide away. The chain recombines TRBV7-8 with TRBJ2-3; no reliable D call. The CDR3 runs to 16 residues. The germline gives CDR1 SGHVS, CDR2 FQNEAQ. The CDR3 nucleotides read TGTGCCAGCACCTTAGTAAACCTATTGGGCACAGATACGCAGTATTTT. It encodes CASTLVNLLGTDTQYF.

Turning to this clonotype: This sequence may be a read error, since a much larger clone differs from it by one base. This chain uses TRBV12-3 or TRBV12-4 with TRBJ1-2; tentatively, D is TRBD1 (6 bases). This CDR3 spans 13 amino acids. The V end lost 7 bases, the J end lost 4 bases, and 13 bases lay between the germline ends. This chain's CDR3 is CASTTTGFYGYTF. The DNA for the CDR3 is TGTGCCAGCACCACTACAGGGTTCTATGGCTACACCTTC.

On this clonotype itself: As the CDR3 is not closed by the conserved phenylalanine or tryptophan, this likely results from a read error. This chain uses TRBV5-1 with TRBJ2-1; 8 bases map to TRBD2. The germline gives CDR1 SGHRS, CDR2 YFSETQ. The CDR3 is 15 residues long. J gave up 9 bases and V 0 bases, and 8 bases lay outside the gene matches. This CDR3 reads CASSLGSGGPGEQFL. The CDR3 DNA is TGCGCCAGCAGCTTGGGTTCGGGAGGGCCCGGTGAGCAGTTCTTA.

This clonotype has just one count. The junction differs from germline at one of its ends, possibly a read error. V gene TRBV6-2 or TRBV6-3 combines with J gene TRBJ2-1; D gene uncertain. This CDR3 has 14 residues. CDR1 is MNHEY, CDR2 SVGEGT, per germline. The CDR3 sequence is CVSSYLASANEQFF. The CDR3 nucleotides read TGTGTCAGCAGTTACTTGGCATCCGCCAATGAGCAGTTCTTC.

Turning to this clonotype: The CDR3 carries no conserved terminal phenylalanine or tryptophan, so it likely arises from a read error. In DNA, the CDR3 is TGTGCCAGCAGCCAAGCGTTTTCGAACACCGGGGAGCTGTTTCTT. Amino acid sequence: CASSQAFSNTGELFL. This chain links TRBV14 with TRBJ2-2; D remains unclear. Trimming left V 1 base short and J 0 bases short, with 6 bases between. Per the germline V gene, CDR1 is SGHDN and CDR2 is FVKESK. This CDR3 contains 15 residues.

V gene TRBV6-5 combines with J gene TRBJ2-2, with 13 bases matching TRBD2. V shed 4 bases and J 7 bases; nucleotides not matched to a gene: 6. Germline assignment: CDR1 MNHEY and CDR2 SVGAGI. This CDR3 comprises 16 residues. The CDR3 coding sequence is TGTGCCAGCAGTTGGGTTGGACTAGCGGGAGTCGGGGAGCTGTTTTTT. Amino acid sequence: CASSWVGLAGVGELFF.

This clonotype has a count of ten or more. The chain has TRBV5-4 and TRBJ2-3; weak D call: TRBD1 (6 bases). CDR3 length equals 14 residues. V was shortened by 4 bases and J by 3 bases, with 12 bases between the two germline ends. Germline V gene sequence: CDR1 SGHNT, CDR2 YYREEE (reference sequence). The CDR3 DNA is TGTGCCAGCAGCACATCACAGGGAACAGATACGCAGTATTTT. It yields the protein CASSTSQGTDTQYF. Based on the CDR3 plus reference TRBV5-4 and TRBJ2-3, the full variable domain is ETGVTQSPTHLIKTRGQQVTLRCSSQSGHNTVSWYQQALGQGPQFIFQYYREEENGRGNFPPRFSGLQFPNYSSELNVNALELDDSALYLCASSTSQGTDTQYFGPGTRLTVL.

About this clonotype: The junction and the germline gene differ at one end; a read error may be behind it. Here the CDR3 reads CASQKAGWTAGELSF. CDR3 sequence (DNA): TGTGCCAGCCAAAAAGCCGGCTGGACTGCCGGGGAGCTGTCTTTT. The V and J genes are TRBV6-5 and TRBJ2-2; a weak D match, TRBD2 (5 bases). The CDR3 is made up of 15 amino acids. Looked up from germline, CDR1 is MNHEY and CDR2 is SVGAGI.

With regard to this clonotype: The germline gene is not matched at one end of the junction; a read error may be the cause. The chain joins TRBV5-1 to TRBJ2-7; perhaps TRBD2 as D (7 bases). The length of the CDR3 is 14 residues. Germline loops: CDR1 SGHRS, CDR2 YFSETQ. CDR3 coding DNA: TGCGCCAGCAGCTTTAGGGGGGGCCGCTACAAGCAGTACTTC. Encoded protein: CASSFRGGRYKQYF.

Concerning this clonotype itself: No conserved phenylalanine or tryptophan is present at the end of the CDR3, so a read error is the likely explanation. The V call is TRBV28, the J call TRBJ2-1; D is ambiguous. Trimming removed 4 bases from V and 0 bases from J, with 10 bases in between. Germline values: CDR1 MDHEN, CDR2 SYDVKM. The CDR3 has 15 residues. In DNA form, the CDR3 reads TGTGCCAGCAGTTCAGCTATTAACTCCTACAATGAGCAGTTCGTC. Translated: CASSSAINSYNEQFV.

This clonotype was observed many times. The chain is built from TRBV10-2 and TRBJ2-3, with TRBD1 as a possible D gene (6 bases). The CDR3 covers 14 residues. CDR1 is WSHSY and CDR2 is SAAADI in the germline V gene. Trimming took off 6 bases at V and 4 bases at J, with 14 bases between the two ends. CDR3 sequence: CASSRQDRADTQYF. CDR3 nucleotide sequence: TGCGCCAGCAGCCGACAGGACCGGGCAGATACGCAGTATTTT.

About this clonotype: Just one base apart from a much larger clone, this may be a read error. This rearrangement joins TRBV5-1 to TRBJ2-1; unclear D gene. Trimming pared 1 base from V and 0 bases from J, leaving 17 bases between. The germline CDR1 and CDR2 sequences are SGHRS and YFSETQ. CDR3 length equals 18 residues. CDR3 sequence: CASSLSRARSGSYNEQFF. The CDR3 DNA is TGCGCCAGCAGCTTGTCCCGGGCCCGCTCGGGCTCCTACAATGAGCAGTTCTTC.

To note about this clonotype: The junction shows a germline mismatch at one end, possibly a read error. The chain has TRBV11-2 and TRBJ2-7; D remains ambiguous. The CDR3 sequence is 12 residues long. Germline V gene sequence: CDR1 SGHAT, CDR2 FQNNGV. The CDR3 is CTSSLLIGEQYF. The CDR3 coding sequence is TGTACCAGCAGCCTCCTCATAGGCGAGCAGTACTTC.

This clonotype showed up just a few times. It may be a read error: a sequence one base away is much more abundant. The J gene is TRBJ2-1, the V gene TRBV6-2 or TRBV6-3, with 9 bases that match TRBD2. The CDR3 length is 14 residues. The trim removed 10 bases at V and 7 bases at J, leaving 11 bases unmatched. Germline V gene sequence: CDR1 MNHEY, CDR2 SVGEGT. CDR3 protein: CAIDSLAGTNEQFF. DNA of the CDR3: TGTGCCATCGATTCCCTAGCGGGAACAAATGAGCAGTTCTTC.

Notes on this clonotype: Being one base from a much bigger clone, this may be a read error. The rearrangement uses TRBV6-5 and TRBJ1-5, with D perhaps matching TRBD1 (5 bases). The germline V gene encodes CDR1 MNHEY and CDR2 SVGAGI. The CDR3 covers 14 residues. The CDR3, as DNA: TGTGCCAGCAGTTACAGAACAGGTAATCAGCTCCAGCATTTT. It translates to CASSYRTGNQLQHF.

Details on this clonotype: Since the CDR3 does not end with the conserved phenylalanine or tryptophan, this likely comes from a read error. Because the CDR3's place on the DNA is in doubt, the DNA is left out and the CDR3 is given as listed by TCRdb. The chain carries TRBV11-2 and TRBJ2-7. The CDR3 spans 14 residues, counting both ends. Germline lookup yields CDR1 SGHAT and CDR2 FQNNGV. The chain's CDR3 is CASSLARGAYELYI.

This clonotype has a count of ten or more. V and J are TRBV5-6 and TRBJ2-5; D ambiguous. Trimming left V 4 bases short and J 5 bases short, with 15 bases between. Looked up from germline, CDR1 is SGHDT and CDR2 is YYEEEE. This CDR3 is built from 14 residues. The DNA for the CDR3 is TGTGCCAGCAGCCATGGACGCGGTTATGAGACCCAGTACTTC. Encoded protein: CASSHGRGYETQYF.

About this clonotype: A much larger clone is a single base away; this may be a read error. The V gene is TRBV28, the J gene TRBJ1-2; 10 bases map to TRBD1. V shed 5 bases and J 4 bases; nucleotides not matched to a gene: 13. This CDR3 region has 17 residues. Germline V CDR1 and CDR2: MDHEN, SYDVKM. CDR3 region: CASSPGQGTGSGYGYTF. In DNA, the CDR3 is TGTGCCAGCAGTCCGGGACAGGGGACAGGTTCAGGCTATGGCTACACCTTC.